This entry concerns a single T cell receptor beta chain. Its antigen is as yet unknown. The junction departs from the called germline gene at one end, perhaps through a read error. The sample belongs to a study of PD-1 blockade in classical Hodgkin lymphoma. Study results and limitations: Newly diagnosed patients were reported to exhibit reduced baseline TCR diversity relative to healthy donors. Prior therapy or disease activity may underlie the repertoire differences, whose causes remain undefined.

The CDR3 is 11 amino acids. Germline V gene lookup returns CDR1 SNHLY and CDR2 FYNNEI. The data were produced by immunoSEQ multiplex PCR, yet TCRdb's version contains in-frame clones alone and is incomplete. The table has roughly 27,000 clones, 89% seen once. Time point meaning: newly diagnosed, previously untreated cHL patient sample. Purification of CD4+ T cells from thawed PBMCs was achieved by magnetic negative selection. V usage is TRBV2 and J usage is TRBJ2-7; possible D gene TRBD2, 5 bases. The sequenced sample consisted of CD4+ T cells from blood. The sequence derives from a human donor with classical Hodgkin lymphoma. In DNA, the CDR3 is TGTGCCAGCCATAACTTAGCGAACACAAACTTC. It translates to CASHNLANTNF. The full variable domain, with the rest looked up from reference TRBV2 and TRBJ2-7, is EPEVTQTPSHQVTQMGQEVILRCVPISNHLYFYWYRQILGQKVEFLVSFYNNEISEKSEIFDDQFSVERPDGSNFTLKIRSTKLEDSAMYFCASHNLANTNFGPGTRLTVT.